These 15 T cell receptor beta chains came from one sample sequenced in a study of CD8+CD57+ T cells in acquired aplastic anemia. Investigators profiled TCR beta VDJ and CDR3 from genomic DNA template. TCRdb used MiXCR to reprocess the reads, holding one entry per CDR3 protein. This table has about 160,000 distinct CDR3 sequences, approximately 40% appearing once. Material: sorted CD4+, CD8+, or CD8+CD57+ T cells (not recorded which) from PBMCs. These receptor sequences come from a human donor in good health.

V gene TRBV10-3 combines with J gene TRBJ1-1; maybe TRBD1 (6 bases). The CDR3 sequence is 15 residues long. The V gene lost 8 bases and the J gene lost 4 bases, with 20 bases spanning the gap. Looked up from germline, CDR1 is ENHRY and CDR2 is SYGVKD. CDR3 loop: CAIQPTRGAGTEAFF. CDR3 nucleotides: TGTGCCATCCAACCCACCCGGGGGGCAGGCACTGAAGCTTTCTTT.

This clonotype came up many times. The genes are TRBV12-5 and TRBJ2-5, with 8 bases fitting TRBD1. Germline CDR1 reads LGHNT; CDR2 reads FRNRAP. V was pared by 6 bases and J by 0 bases, with 9 bases of the junction left unmatched. There are 16 residues in the CDR3. Here the CDR3 DNA reads TGTGCTAGTGGACCTGGACAGGGTCGCGACCAAGAGACCCAGTACTTC. Protein sequence: CASGPGQGRDQETQYF. Full variable domain (outside the CDR3, taken from reference TRBV12-5 and TRBJ2-5): DARVTQTPRHKVTEMGQEVTMRCQPILGHNTVFWYRQTMMQGLELLAYFRNRAPLDDSGMPKDRFSAEMPDATLATLKIQPSEPRDSAVYFCASGPGQGRDQETQYFGPGTRLLVL.

Here the CDR3 DNA reads TGCAGTGCTACCGAGGGTGACTCGGGGCAGTACTTC. It yields the protein CSATEGDSGQYF. The V gene is TRBV20-1, the J gene TRBJ2-7; perhaps TRBD2 as D (5 bases). This CDR3 contains 12 residues. V shed 4 bases and J shed 9 bases, with 16 bases lying between them. CDR1 is DFQATT, CDR2 SNEGSKA, per germline (reference sequence).

This clonotype was recorded many times. The chain couples TRBV4-1 to TRBJ1-3, with TRBD1 identical over 7 bases. The germline V gene has CDR1 MGHRA and CDR2 YSYEKL. The CDR3 sequence is 15 residues long. V shed 3 bases, J shed 0 bases, and the junction held 2 bases outside the gene matches. In nucleotides, the CDR3 is TGCGCCAGCAGCCAGGGACAGCTCTCTGGAAACACCATATATTTT. Translating gives CASSQGQLSGNTIYF.

In regard to this clonotype: A read error may be the cause here, since a much bigger clone is one base away. A read error is likely, as this CDR3 ends without the conserved phenylalanine or tryptophan. The CDR3, as DNA: TGTGCCAGCAGCGTGGGCAGGGGCTTTCGAGCAGATACGCAGTATTCT. This encodes CASSVGRGFRADTQYS. The V call is TRBV9, the J call TRBJ2-3, with D perhaps TRBD1 (6 bases). CDR3 length equals 16 residues. Germline assignment: CDR1 SGDLS and CDR2 YYNGEE. Trimming shortened V by 2 bases and J by 4 bases, and 17 bases separated the two germline ends.

The V call is TRBV20-1, the J call TRBJ2-7; TRBD1 matches 9 bases. The V segment lost 3 bases and the J segment 6 bases; nucleotides outside the gene matches: 12. This CDR3 comprises 15 residues. Germline assignment: CDR1 DFQATT and CDR2 SNEGSKA (reference sequence). The CDR3 sequence is CSASLTGTGKGEQYF. The CDR3 DNA reads TGCAGTGCTAGCCTAACCGGGACAGGGAAGGGCGAGCAGTACTTC.

This clonotype occurred many times. The chain uses TRBV19 and TRBJ2-3, with D perhaps being TRBD1 or TRBD2 (7 bases each). V lost 9 bases and J 1 base, leaving 17 bases between the germline ends. Germline V CDR1 and CDR2: LNHDA, SQIVND (reference sequence). This CDR3 spans 15 amino acids. CDR3 sequence: CASTQGGGGTDTQYF. DNA of the CDR3: TGTGCCAGCACCCAGGGGGGAGGGGGCACAGATACGCAGTATTTT.

There are many counts of this clonotype. The chain links TRBV15 to TRBJ2-3, with 12 bases matching TRBD2. Germline V gene data show CDR1 as LNHNV and CDR2 as YYDKDF (reference sequence). Losses at the gene ends were 0 bases for V and 10 bases for J; bases not matched to a gene: 14. The CDR3 contains 18 residues. CDR3 protein: CATSRDPSSGGAGAAQYF. DNA of the CDR3: TGTGCCACCAGCAGAGATCCCTCTAGCGGGGGGGCCGGAGCGGCGCAGTATTTT.

As regards this clonotype: A much larger clonotype is one base distant, so this may be a read error. This chain joins TRBV3-1 and TRBJ2-7; D remains ambiguous. There are 11 residues in the CDR3. The germline V gene has CDR1 LGHDT and CDR2 YNNKEL (reference sequence). V was cut by 5 bases and J by 6 bases, with 8 bases left in between. CDR3 nucleotides: TGTGCCAGCAGCAAAGGGCGCGAGCAGTACTTC. Its translation: CASSKGREQYF.

The chain recombines TRBV20-1 with TRBJ1-2; TRBD1 is a possible D gene (6 bases). CDR1 is DFQATT and CDR2 is SNEGSKA in the germline V gene (reference sequence). CDR3 length equals 15 residues. V was cut by 1 base and J by 8 bases, with 20 bases left in between. DNA of the CDR3: TGCAGTGCTAGAGTAACCCCGGACAGTGGTCGGGGCTACACCTTC. Translating it yields CSARVTPDSGRGYTF.

This clonotype was picked up many times. The chain employs TRBV6-1 and TRBJ2-5; D unresolved. V was shortened by 2 bases and J by 4 bases, with 2 bases between the two germline ends. CDR3 length: 11 amino acids. Per germline, CDR1 MNHNS and CDR2 SASEGT. The CDR3 DNA reads as TGTGCCAGCAGTGAAATAGAGACCCAGTACTTC. This codes for CASSEIETQYF.

The chain combines TRBV11-1 with TRBJ1-1; TRBD1 aligns across 7 bases. This CDR3 contains 18 residues. Per the germline V gene, CDR1 is SGHAT and CDR2 is FQDESV (reference sequence). Trimming took 6 bases from V and 0 from J; bases not matched to a gene: 16. The CDR3 loop reads CASSYPLRQGQMNTEAFF. CDR3 nucleotide sequence: TGTGCCAGCAGTTACCCATTACGCCAGGGACAGATGAACACTGAAGCTTTCTTT. The full variable domain, rest sourced from reference TRBV11-1 and TRBJ1-1, is EAEVAQSPRYKITEKSQAVAFWCDPISGHATLYWYRQILGQGPELLVQFQDESVVDDSQLPKDRFSAERLKGVDSTLKIQPAELGDSAMYLCASSYPLRQGQMNTEAFFGQGTRLTVV.

The genes are TRBV9 and TRBJ2-7, with a tentative D call TRBD1 (6 bases). Germline assignment: CDR1 SGDLS and CDR2 YYNGEE. CDR3 length: 12 residues. The V gene lost 4 bases and the J gene lost 12 bases, with 17 bases spanning the gap. The CDR3 reads CASSSMGHGMYF. The DNA for the CDR3 is TGTGCCAGCAGCTCTATGGGACACGGCATGTACTTC.

The chain employs TRBV20-1 and TRBJ2-7; no firm D call. CDR1 is DFQATT, CDR2 SNEGSKA, per germline (reference sequence). V lost 2 bases and J lost 2, with 19 bases in between. This CDR3 contains 16 residues. The CDR3 coding sequence is TGCAGTGCTAGACGCTTTGGGCATCTTCGTCCCTACGAGCAGTACTTC. This codes for CSARRFGHLRPYEQYF.

There are many counts of this clonotype. The V gene is TRBV7-6, the J gene TRBJ2-1, with D unresolved. Trimming stripped 2 bases from V and 0 bases from J, with 8 bases between. Germline-derived CDR1 and CDR2 are SGHVS and FNYEAQ. This CDR3 spans 15 amino acids. This chain's CDR3 is CASSLLGVSYNEQFF. DNA of the CDR3: TGTGCCAGCAGCTTATTAGGAGTCTCCTACAATGAGCAGTTCTTC.